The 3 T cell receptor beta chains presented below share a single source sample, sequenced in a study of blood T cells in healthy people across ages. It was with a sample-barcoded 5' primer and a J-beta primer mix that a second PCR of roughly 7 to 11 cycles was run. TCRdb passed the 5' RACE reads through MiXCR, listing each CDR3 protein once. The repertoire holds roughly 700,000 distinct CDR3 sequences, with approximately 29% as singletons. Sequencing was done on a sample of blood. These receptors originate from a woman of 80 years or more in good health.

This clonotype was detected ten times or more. This chain's CDR3 is CASSLSGQANEQFF. In DNA form, the CDR3 reads TGCGCCAGCAGCTTGTCAGGACAGGCAAATGAGCAGTTCTTC. The J gene is TRBJ2-1, the V gene TRBV5-1, with 7 bases identical to TRBD1. The trim removed 1 base at V and 7 bases at J, leaving 5 bases unmatched. The germline gives CDR1 SGHRS, CDR2 YFSETQ. CDR3 length equals 14 residues.

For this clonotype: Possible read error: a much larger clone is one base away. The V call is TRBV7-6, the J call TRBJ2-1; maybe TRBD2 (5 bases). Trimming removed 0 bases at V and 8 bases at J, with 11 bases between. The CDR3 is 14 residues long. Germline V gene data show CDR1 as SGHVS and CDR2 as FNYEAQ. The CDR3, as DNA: TGTGCCAGCAGCTTAGCGCAAGGGAGCCATGAGCAGTTCTTC. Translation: CASSLAQGSHEQFF.

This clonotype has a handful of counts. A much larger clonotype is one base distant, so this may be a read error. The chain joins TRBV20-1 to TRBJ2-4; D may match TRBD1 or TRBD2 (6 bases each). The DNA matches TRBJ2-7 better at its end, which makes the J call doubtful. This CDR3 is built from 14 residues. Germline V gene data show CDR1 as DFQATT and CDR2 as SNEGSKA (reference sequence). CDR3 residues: CSARVSGASGEQYF. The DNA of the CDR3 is TGCAGTGCTAGAGTTTCGGGGGCGAGCGGCGAGCAGTACTTC.